This T cell receptor beta chain was sequenced in a study of shared clonotypes between healthy human individuals. Clones were sequenced by immunoSEQ multiplex PCR, and TCRdb holds only the in-frame ones, with some missing. The sample consists of over 2 million clones, approximately 95% of them appearing once. The germline CDR1 and CDR2 sequences are KGHSH and LQKENI. The ends were cut back, 4 bases at V and 4 bases at J, with 13 bases in the middle. The CDR3 contains 15 residues. The gene calls are TRBV18 and TRBJ2-2; D tentatively fits TRBD1 or TRBD2 (5 bases each). This clonotype was sampled from a man aged 18 to 30 in good health. Sequencing input: naive CD4+ T cells sorted from blood. Subset in this sample: CD45RA+ positively selected. CDR3 in amino acids: CASSRSGLATGELFF. The DNA for the CDR3 is TGTGCCAGCTCACGCTCGGGGCTCGCCACCGGGGAGCTGTTTTTT.